These T cell receptor beta chains were read from a single sample in a study of regulatory T cells in long-lasting Graves disease. TCRdb re-derived calls from the multiplex PCR reads in MiXCR, one entry per CDR3 protein. The sample includes a few hundred thousand distinct CDR3 sequences, less than 25% seen only once; the top ten take around 12%. The sample in question was peripheral blood mononuclear cells (PBMCs), obtained when the disease was refractory, from a patient treated with antithyroid drugs. The receptors shown here come from a female donor with Graves disease. The CDR3 runs from the conserved cysteine through the conserved F or W. A D gene is named only where the DNA matches it firmly. For some rows the clone size is stated as once, few or many, or as a class when expanded; others skip it.

>TRBV7-9|TRBJ2-4|.|TRBD2
CASSPGGKNIQYF
TGTGCCAGCAGCCCCGGGGGGAAAAACATTCAGTACTTC
>TRBV6-1|TRBJ1-1|many|.
CASSERGQGNTEAFF
TGTGCCAGCAGTGAGCGGGGGCAGGGGAACACTGAAGCTTTCTTT
>TRBV6-2/TRBV6-3|TRBJ2-3|.|TRBD2
CASRGLAGGSPQDTQYF
TGTGCCAGCAGAGGACTAGCGGGGGGGTCTCCACAAGATACGCAGTATTTT
>TRBV7-2|TRBJ2-3|.|TRBD1
CASSDRGLSTQYF
TGTGCCAGCAGCGACAGGGGGCTGAGTACGCAGTATTTT
>TRBV28|TRBJ2-4|many|.
CASSFSADIQYF
TGTGCCAGCAGTTTCTCGGCCGACATTCAGTACTTC
>TRBV6-9|TRBJ2-7|many|.
CASSYRREAYEQYF
TGTGCCAGCAGTTACCGCAGGGAAGCATACGAGCAGTACTTC
>TRBV7-9|TRBJ2-7|few|TRBD1
CASSYGTGASPYEQYF
TGTGCCAGCAGCTACGGGACAGGGGCTTCCCCCTACGAGCAGTACTTC
>TRBV5-1|TRBJ2-7|.|.
CASSSNPGRTGSYEQYF
TGCGCCAGCAGCTCTAACCCAGGGAGGACAGGCTCCTACGAGCAGTACTTC
>TRBV30|TRBJ1-5|once|.
CAWSLGAGTNQPQHF
TGTGCCTGGAGCCTAGGTGCGGGGACTAATCAGCCCCAGCATTTT
>TRBV6-1|TRBJ2-7|.|TRBD1
CASSYLGTAIYEQYF
TGTGCCAGCAGCTATCTCGGGACAGCAATTTACGAGCAGTACTTC
>TRBV28|TRBJ1-2|medium-sized|.
CASIRNPGDLLLYGYTF
TGTGCCAGCATCCGAAACCCGGGGGACTTATTACTCTATGGCTACACCTTC
>TRBV6-1|TRBJ2-7|few|.
CASRIQEPYEQYF
TGTGCCAGCAGGATACAGGAGCCCTACGAGCAGTACTTC
>TRBV19|TRBJ1-1|many|.
CASAVNTEAFF
TGTGCCAGTGCAGTTAACACTGAAGCTTTCTTT
>TRBV24-1|TRBJ2-1|.|TRBD1
CATSDLGQGVDEQFF
TGTGCCACCAGTGATTTGGGACAGGGGGTCGATGAGCAGTTCTTC
>TRBV7-9|TRBJ1-1|few|.
CASRQGDMWNTEAFF
TGTGCCAGCAGACAGGGCGATATGTGGAACACTGAAGCTTTCTTT
>TRBV7-8|TRBJ1-2|few|.
CASSSYGLLQDGYTF
TGTGCCAGCAGCTCTTACGGCCTTCTCCAAGATGGCTACACCTTC
>TRBV30|TRBJ1-1|.|.
CAWSVTENTEAFF
TGTGCCTGGAGTGTAACGGAGAACACTGAAGCTTTCTTT
>TRBV28|TRBJ2-6|.|.
CASTDSGLLSGANVLTF
TGTGCCAGCACCGACAGTGGCCTGCTTTCTGGGGCCAACGTCCTGACTTTC
>TRBV12-3/TRBV12-4|TRBJ2-7|many|.
CASSSRPSREQYF
TGTGCCAGCAGTTCGAGGCCAAGCCGCGAGCAGTACTTC
>TRBV19|TRBJ1-2|.|.
CASLPPGEKLNYGYTF
TGTGCCAGTCTACCCCCGGGGGAGAAACTAAACTATGGCTACACCTTC
>TRBV20-1|TRBJ2-7|few|TRBD1
CSASLGQGYEQYF
TGCAGTGCTAGTTTGGGACAGGGCTACGAGCAGTACTTC
>TRBV28|TRBJ1-1|many|.
CASRPGHLLEAFF
TGTGCCAGCAGGCCTGGACATCTTCTGGAAGCTTTCTTT
>TRBV18|TRBJ1-4|.|.
CASSPPNPGESEKLFF
TGTGCCAGCTCACCACCGAACCCAGGGGAGAGTGAAAAACTGTTTTTT
>TRBV6-1|TRBJ2-4|.|.
CASSARDIQYF
TGTGCCAGCAGTGCTCGGGACATTCAGTACTTC
>TRBV12-3/TRBV12-4|TRBJ2-5|many|.
CASSFWGSRETQYF
TGTGCCAGCAGTTTTTGGGGGAGTCGTGAGACCCAGTACTTC
>TRBV7-3|TRBJ2-7|.|.
CASSPTRAEFYEQYF
TGTGCCAGCAGCCCAACCCGAGCGGAGTTCTACGAGCAGTACTTC
>TRBV11-1|TRBJ1-1|many|TRBD1
CASSPGQQGFTEAFF
TGTGCCAGCAGCCCGGGACAGCAAGGCTTCACTGAAGCTTTCTTT
>TRBV20-1|TRBJ2-7|few|.
CSARSWDGSSYEQYF
TGCAGTGCTAGATCTTGGGACGGCAGCTCCTACGAGCAGTACTTC
>TRBV7-2|TRBJ2-1|.|TRBD2
CASSLATSGGAYEQFF
TGTGCCAGCAGCTTAGCGACTAGCGGGGGGGCCTATGAGCAGTTCTTC
>TRBV2|TRBJ1-3|few|.
CASSIRSGNTIYF
TGTGCCAGCAGCATAAGATCCGGAAACACCATATATTTT
>TRBV6-5|TRBJ1-2|many|TRBD1
CASSYAGDRAGGYTF
TGTGCCAGCAGTTACGCCGGGGACAGGGCAGGTGGCTACACCTTC
>TRBV6-1|TRBJ1-2|many|TRBD1
CASTRQGAYGYTF
TGTGCCAGCACTAGACAGGGGGCCTATGGCTACACCTTC
>TRBV11-2|TRBJ2-5|many|.
CASRSPRDGPQGTQYF
TGTGCCAGCAGAAGCCCCCGGGACGGACCACAGGGGACCCAGTACTTC
>TRBV6-2/TRBV6-3|TRBJ1-5|.|.
CASSYSWGNQPQHF
TGTGCCAGCAGTTACTCTTGGGGCAATCAGCCCCAGCATTTT
>TRBV9|TRBJ1-5|.|.
CASSVDPSLNQPQHF
TGTGCCAGCAGCGTAGACCCCTCCTTAAATCAGCCCCAGCATTTT